These 29 T cell receptor delta chains were sequenced from one sample in a study of Vδ1+ human thymocytes. Extracted RNA was reverse transcribed into cDNA. The CDR3 regions were amplified by multiplex PCR from V-gene primers to a constant-region primer. TCRdb re-called the multiplex PCR reads using CATT. The table lists some 54,000 delta-chain clones, around 15% of them singletons, with approximately 0.54% in the top ten. General observations from the study: Highly polyclonal TRG and TRD repertoires with Gaussian CDR3 length distributions appeared in thymus.

These receptors' antigens are unknown. Sequenced input: Vdelta1+ gamma-delta thymocytes from the thymus. Subset described: FACS-sorted CD3+ TCRalphabeta- TCRVdelta1+ TCRVdelta2- thymocytes. The receptors derive from a boy in the first two years of life who had congenital heart surgery.

J is TRDJ1 and V is TRDV1, with TRDD3 matching over 9 bases. This CDR3 is 22 amino acids long. V lost 3 bases, J lost 7 bases, and 30 bases stayed unmatched. Germline CDR1 is TSWWSYY and CDR2 is QGS. This CDR3 reads CALGEDPGLPFGDTRSRPKLIF. CDR3 DNA sequence: TGTGCTCTTGGGGAGGATCCTGGCCTTCCTTTCGGGGATACGCGTTCTCGCCCTAAACTCATCTTT.

This clone appeared a few times. The chain combines TRDV2 with TRDJ1; tentatively, D is TRDD2 (7 bases). CDR3 length equals 20 residues. Deletions cut 5 bases from V and 0 bases from J, with 30 bases between. Germline values: CDR1 GEAIGNYY, CDR2 EKD. CDR3 coding DNA: TGTGCCTGTGTCTCATTCCTACCTGGGGTTTCGTTTTCGTACACCGATAAACTCATCTTT. Its protein product is CACVSFLPGVSFSYTDKLIF.

V usage is TRDV1 and J usage is TRDJ1; the match to TRDD3 covers 8 bases. This CDR3 is built from 20 residues. Unmatched junction bases numbered 16, after V lost 0 bases and J lost 1 base. Germline V gene data show CDR1 as TSWWSYY and CDR2 as QGS. The CDR3 DNA sequence: TGTGCTCTTGGGGAACTAGGGGTTCCTTTGTACTGGGGGTCCACCGATAAACTCATCTTT. Residues: CALGELGVPLYWGSTDKLIF.

In its sample, this clone was seen a few times. The rearrangement joins TRDV1 to TRDJ1; D uncertain. Per the germline V gene, CDR1 is TSWWSYY and CDR2 is QGS. This CDR3 comprises 17 residues. Trimming left V 1 base short and J 0 bases short, with 15 bases between. The CDR3: CALGERLLGAYTDKLIF. The CDR3 nucleotides are TGTGCTCTTGGGGAACGACTACTAGGGGCGTACACCGATAAACTCATCTTT.

The chain carries TRDV1 and TRDJ1, with 7 bases fitting TRDD3. Trimming took 0 bases from V and 0 from J; bases not matched to a gene: 7. Germline V gives CDR1 TSWWSYY, CDR2 QGS. The CDR3 is made up of 17 amino acids. The CDR3 sequence: CALGELTPGGYTDKLIF. CDR3 bases: TGTGCTCTTGGGGAACTTACCCCAGGGGGATACACCGATAAACTCATCTTT.

The chain combines TRDV1 with TRDJ1; TRDD3 matches 8 bases. CDR1 is TSWWSYY, CDR2 QGS, per germline. CDR3 length: 17 residues. J lost 0 bases, V lost 8 bases, and 14 bases had no gene match. The CDR3 region has the DNA TGTGCTCTTAGTACTGGGGGTCGCCCCTTTTACACCGATAAACTCATCTTT. Translation: CALSTGGRPFYTDKLIF.

This clone appeared a few times. This chain uses TRDV1 with TRDJ1; 10 bases match TRDD3. The germline V gene encodes CDR1 TSWWSYY and CDR2 QGS. The V segment lost 7 bases and the J segment 3 bases; nucleotides outside the gene matches: 8. CDR3 length: 15 residues. CDR3 in amino acids: CALAFSGGYADKLIF. DNA for the CDR3: TGTGCTCTTGCTTTTTCCGGGGGATACGCCGATAAACTCATCTTT.

The chain uses TRDV1 and TRDJ1; D unresolved. The germline gives CDR1 TSWWSYY, CDR2 QGS. The CDR3 covers 19 residues. Trimming took off 1 base at V and 1 base at J, with 22 bases between the two ends. CDR3 loop: CALGEPNGFVSPLTDKLIF. CDR3 bases: TGTGCTCTTGGGGAACCCAATGGCTTCGTCTCCCCCCTCACCGATAAACTCATCTTT.

This clone was counted only a few times. V is TRDV1 and J is TRDJ1; 10 bases align to TRDD3. Germline CDR1 reads TSWWSYY; CDR2 reads QGS. The CDR3 runs 19 residues. The trim removed 5 bases at V and 2 bases at J, leaving 17 bases unmatched. CDR3 in amino acids: CALGTHLRGGYQVTDKLIF. The CDR3 region has the DNA TGTGCTCTTGGGACCCACCTACGTGGGGGATACCAGGTTACCGATAAACTCATCTTT.

The chain couples TRDV1 to TRDJ1; D call uncertain. Germline-derived CDR1 and CDR2 are TSWWSYY and QGS. V gave up 3 bases and J gave up 0 bases, with 14 bases separating them. This CDR3 is built from 16 residues. As DNA, the CDR3 is TGTGCTCTTGGGGATTTCCCCACCTCGTACACCGATAAACTCATCTTT. Translating gives CALGDFPTSYTDKLIF.

To note about this clone: Just one base apart from a much larger clone, this may be a read error. The chain joins TRDV2 to TRDJ1; a weak D match, TRDD2 (6 bases). Germline CDR1 reads GEAIGNYY; CDR2 reads EKD. This CDR3 is 17 amino acids long. V lost 8 bases and J 0 bases, leaving 24 bases between the germline ends. The CDR3 loop reads CAYVILRSRHYTDKLIF. For the CDR3, the DNA is TGTGCCTATGTCATCCTACGTTCTAGACATTACACCGATAAACTCATCTTT.

This clone has just a few counts. The J gene is TRDJ1, the V gene TRDV1; D possibly corresponds to TRDD3 (5 bases). The CDR3 covers 20 residues. Germline V CDR1 and CDR2: TSWWSYY, QGS. V dropped 3 bases and J dropped 0 bases, with 26 bases sitting between them. CDR3 DNA: TGTGCTCTTGGGGATATGGGGTCCCGCCACTCGGCCACTTACACCGATAAACTCATCTTT. Amino acids: CALGDMGSRHSATYTDKLIF.

This clone was observed a handful of times. The chain uses TRDV1 and TRDJ1; TRDD3 might be the D (5 bases). Germline V gene lookup returns CDR1 TSWWSYY and CDR2 QGS. Trimming shortened V by 4 bases and J by 2 bases, and 17 bases separated the two germline ends. The CDR3 covers 16 residues. Here the CDR3 reads CALGGTTPGRTDKLIF. CDR3 DNA: TGTGCTCTTGGGGGTACTACACCTGGGAGGACCGATAAACTCATCTTT.

The table lists this clone with a count of one. V and J are TRDV1 and TRDJ1; maybe TRDD3 (6 bases). Germline-derived CDR1 and CDR2 are TSWWSYY and QGS. This CDR3 contains 23 residues. Trimming removed 5 bases at V and 9 bases at J, with 46 bases between. The CDR3 loop reads CALGLLLCALPLSFKGELWELIF. The CDR3 DNA reads as TGTGCTCTTGGGCTACTCTTGTGTGCCTTGCCCCTCTCTTTTAAGGGGGAACTCTGGGAACTCATCTTT.

In this sample, this clone turned up a few times. V and J are TRDV1 and TRDJ1; D unclear. The CDR3 has 15 residues. Trimming shortened V by 0 bases and J by 3 bases, and 11 bases separated the two germline ends. Germline V gene sequence: CDR1 TSWWSYY, CDR2 QGS. CDR3 sequence (DNA): TGTGCTCTTGGGGAACTAATCTCCGGGGCCGATAAACTCATCTTT. It translates to CALGELISGADKLIF.

This chain joins TRDV1 and TRDJ1, with 8 bases matching TRDD3. CDR3 length equals 22 residues. From germline, CDR1 is TSWWSYY and CDR2 QGS. After removal of 1 base from V and 0 bases from J, the junction contained 22 bases not matched to a gene. The CDR3 DNA reads as TGTGCTCTTGGGGAACGAGATCACGCCTTATCTGGGGATACTGTGTACACCGATAAACTCATCTTT. Amino acid sequence: CALGERDHALSGDTVYTDKLIF.

The chain links TRDV1 to TRDJ1, with 9 bases aligning to TRDD3. The length of the CDR3 is 18 residues. V gave up 3 bases and J gave up 0 bases; unmatched junction bases: 11. Germline CDR1 is TSWWSYY and CDR2 is QGS. This chain's CDR3 is CALGDLRGYASYTDKLIF. Written as DNA, the CDR3 is TGTGCTCTTGGGGATTTGAGGGGATACGCCTCCTACACCGATAAACTCATCTTT.

The genes are TRDV2 and TRDJ1, with 9 positions matching TRDD3. V was pared by 5 bases and J by 2 bases, with 17 bases of the junction left unmatched. CDR3 length: 18 amino acids. CDR1 is GEAIGNYY and CDR2 is EKD in the germline V gene. The CDR3 DNA is TGTGCCTGTGTTGCTATGGGGGATAAGACGGGTTTGACCGATAAACTCATCTTT. Translation: CACVAMGDKTGLTDKLIF.

The chain couples TRDV1 to TRDJ1, with unresolved D. The V and J ends lost 4 bases and 7 bases respectively, with 7 bases between them. The CDR3 runs 11 residues. CDR1 and CDR2 (germline): TSWWSYY, QGS. The CDR3 reads CALGVGFKLIF. The CDR3 bases are TGTGCTCTTGGGGTTGGTTTTAAACTCATCTTT.

V usage is TRDV1 and J usage is TRDJ1; maybe TRDD3 (6 bases). The CDR3 totals 17 residues. Germline CDR1 reads TSWWSYY; CDR2 reads QGS. Trimming pared 0 bases from V and 0 bases from J, leaving 14 bases between. The CDR3 spells CALGELPVLGYTDKLIF. CDR3 coding DNA: TGTGCTCTTGGGGAACTCCCCGTACTGGGATACACCGATAAACTCATCTTT.

This clone was picked up a small number of times. The genes are TRDV1 and TRDJ1, with D maybe TRDD3 (5 bases). This CDR3 has 18 amino acids. Germline assignment: CDR1 TSWWSYY and CDR2 QGS. Between the trimmed V and J ends, which lost 1 base and 0 bases, there was a span of 18 bases. CDR3 region: CALGEPLLAFLYTDKLIF. For the CDR3, the DNA is TGTGCTCTTGGGGAACCCTTACTGGCGTTCTTGTACACCGATAAACTCATCTTT.

There are a few counts of this clone. The chain is built from TRDV1 and TRDJ1; 10 bases agree with TRDD3. CDR3 length: 19 residues. Germline V gives CDR1 TSWWSYY, CDR2 QGS. Trimming at V came to 6 bases and at J to 3 bases, leaving 19 bases not matched to a gene. In DNA form, the CDR3 reads TGTGCTCTTGGAGAAGCGGGACGGGGGGATACGCGAGATGCCGATAAACTCATCTTT. As protein: CALGEAGRGDTRDADKLIF.

This clone showed up just a few times. The chain carries TRDV1 and TRDJ1; D uncertain. CDR3 length: 13 amino acids. Trimming took 7 bases from V and 0 from J, leaving 9 bases between them. In germline, CDR1 is TSWWSYY, CDR2 QGS. CDR3 nucleotides: TGTGCTCTTGAGATGGCTTACACCGATAAACTCATCTTT. This translates into CALEMAYTDKLIF.

The table lists this clone with a few counts. The J gene is TRDJ1, the V gene TRDV1; 7 bases are a match to TRDD3. The CDR3 sequence is 16 residues long. Germline CDR1 is TSWWSYY and CDR2 is QGS. The CDR3 DNA reads as TGTGCCGGCTACGGGGGATCCCCCTTGTACACCGATAAACTCATCTTT. Translated, it gives CAGYGGSPLYTDKLIF.

This rearrangement joins TRDV1 to TRDJ1, with TRDD3 matching over 10 bases. V shed 3 bases and J 0 bases; nucleotides not matched to a gene: 16. Germline CDR1 is TSWWSYY and CDR2 is QGS. The CDR3 totals 20 residues. CDR3 DNA sequence: TGTGCTCTTGGGGACTCCTTCCTTACTGGGGGATGGCCCCACACCGATAAACTCATCTTT. Encoded protein: CALGDSFLTGGWPHTDKLIF.

A few counts support this clone. This rearrangement joins TRDV1 to TRDJ1, with TRDD3 identical over 9 bases. With 4 bases clipped from V and 3 bases from J, the junction kept 18 bases outside the gene matches. Germline-derived CDR1 and CDR2 are TSWWSYY and QGS. CDR3 length: 19 amino acids. In nucleotides, the CDR3 is TGTGCTCTTGGGGGAAAGTCCTGGGGGATGAGCGAGATGGCCGATAAACTCATCTTT. Translated, it gives CALGGKSWGMSEMADKLIF.

This clone was recorded a few times. This chain joins TRDV1 and TRDJ1, with 8 bases fitting TRDD3. The V segment lost 0 bases and the J segment 4 bases; nucleotides outside the gene matches: 13. The CDR3 extends over 18 amino acids. Per the germline V gene, CDR1 is TSWWSYY and CDR2 is QGS. The CDR3: CALGELRLGDELNDKLIF. Written as DNA, the CDR3 is TGTGCTCTTGGGGAACTTAGGCTGGGGGACGAGCTAAACGATAAACTCATCTTT.

The V call is TRDV1, the J call TRDJ1; 11 nucleotides align to TRDD3. This CDR3 comprises 25 residues. V lost 1 base to trimming and J lost 1 base; unmatched junction nucleotides: 29. Looked up from germline, CDR1 is TSWWSYY and CDR2 is QGS. The DNA of the CDR3 is TGTGCTCTTGGGGAACCCCTCTCCACTATCCCACCCGTACTGGGGGATAGTTCCTCCACCGATAAACTCATCTTT. Its translation: CALGEPLSTIPPVLGDSSSTDKLIF.

The table lists this clone with a few counts. This sequence joins TRDV2 and TRDJ1, with 10 nucleotides matching TRDD3. This CDR3 comprises 17 residues. Unmatched junction bases numbered 12, after V lost 3 bases and J lost 3 bases. CDR1 is GEAIGNYY, CDR2 EKD, per germline. The CDR3: CACDAILGGYAADKLIF. CDR3 DNA sequence: TGTGCCTGTGACGCCATTCTGGGGGGATACGCGGCCGATAAACTCATCTTT.